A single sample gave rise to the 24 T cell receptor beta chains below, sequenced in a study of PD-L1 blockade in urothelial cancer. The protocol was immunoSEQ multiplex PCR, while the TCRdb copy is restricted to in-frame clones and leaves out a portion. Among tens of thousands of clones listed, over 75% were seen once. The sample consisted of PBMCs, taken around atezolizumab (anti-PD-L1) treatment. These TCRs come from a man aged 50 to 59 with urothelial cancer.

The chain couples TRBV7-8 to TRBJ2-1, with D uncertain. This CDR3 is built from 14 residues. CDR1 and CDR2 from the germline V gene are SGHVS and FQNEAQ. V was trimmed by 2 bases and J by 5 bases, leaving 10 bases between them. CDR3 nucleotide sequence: TGTGCCAGCAGCTTAATTCGTCTACACAATGAGCAGTTCTTC. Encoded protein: CASSLIRLHNEQFF.

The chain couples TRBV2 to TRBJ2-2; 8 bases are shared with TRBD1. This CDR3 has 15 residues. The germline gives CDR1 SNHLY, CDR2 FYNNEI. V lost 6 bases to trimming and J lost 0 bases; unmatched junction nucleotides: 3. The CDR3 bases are TGTGCCAGCAGGTGGGACAGGTCGAACACCGGGGAGCTGTTTTTT. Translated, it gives CASRWDRSNTGELFF.

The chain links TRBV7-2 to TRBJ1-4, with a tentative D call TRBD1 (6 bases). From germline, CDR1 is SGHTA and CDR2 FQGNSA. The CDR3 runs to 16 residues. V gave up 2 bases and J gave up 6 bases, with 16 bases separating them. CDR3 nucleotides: TGTGCCAGCAGCTTATCCCCAGGGGTGGGGCATGAAAAACTGTTTTTT. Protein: CASSLSPGVGHEKLFF. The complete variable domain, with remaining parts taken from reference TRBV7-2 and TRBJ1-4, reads GAGVSQSPSNKVTEKGKDVELRCDPISGHTALYWYRQSLGQGLEFLIYFQGNSAPDKSGLPSDRFSAERTGGSVSTLTIQRTQQEDSAVYLCASSLSPGVGHEKLFFGSGTQLSVL.

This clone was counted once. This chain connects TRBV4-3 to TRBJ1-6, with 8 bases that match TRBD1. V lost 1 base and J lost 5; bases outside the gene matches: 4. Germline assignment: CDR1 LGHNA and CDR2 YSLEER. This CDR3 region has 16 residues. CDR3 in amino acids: CASSQGQGRDNSPLHF. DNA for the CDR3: TGCGCCAGCAGCCAAGGACAGGGGAGGGATAATTCACCCCTCCACTTT.

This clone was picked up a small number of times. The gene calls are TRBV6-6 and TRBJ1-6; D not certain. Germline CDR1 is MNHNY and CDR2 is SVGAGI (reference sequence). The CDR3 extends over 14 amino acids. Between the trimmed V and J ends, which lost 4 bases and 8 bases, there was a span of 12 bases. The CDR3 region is CASSSQEGYSPLHF. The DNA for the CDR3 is TGTGCCAGCAGTTCTCAGGAGGGCTATTCACCCCTCCACTTT.

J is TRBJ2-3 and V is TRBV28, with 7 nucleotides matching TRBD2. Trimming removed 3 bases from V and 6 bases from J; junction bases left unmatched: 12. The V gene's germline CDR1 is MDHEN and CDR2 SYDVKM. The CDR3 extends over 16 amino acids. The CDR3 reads CASSLVTSATRDTQYF. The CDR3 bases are TGTGCCAGCAGTTTGGTAACTAGCGCCACTCGGGATACGCAGTATTTT.

CDR3 in DNA: TGTGCCAGCAGCTCCACTTCCGGGATTAGCTCTGGAAACACCATATATTTT. This gives the protein CASSSTSGISSGNTIYF. This rearrangement joins TRBV11-2 to TRBJ1-3, with D hard to call. CDR1 and CDR2 (germline): SGHAT, FQNNGV. V was cut by 4 bases and J by 0 bases, with 16 bases left in between. The CDR3 has 17 amino acids.

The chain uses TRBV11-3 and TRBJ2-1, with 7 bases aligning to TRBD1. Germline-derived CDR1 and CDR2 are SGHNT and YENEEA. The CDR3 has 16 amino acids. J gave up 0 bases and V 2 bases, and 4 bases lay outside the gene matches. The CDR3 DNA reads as TGTGCCAGCAGCTTAAGGGGGCCTAGCTCCTACAATGAGCAGTTCTTC. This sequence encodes CASSLRGPSSYNEQFF.

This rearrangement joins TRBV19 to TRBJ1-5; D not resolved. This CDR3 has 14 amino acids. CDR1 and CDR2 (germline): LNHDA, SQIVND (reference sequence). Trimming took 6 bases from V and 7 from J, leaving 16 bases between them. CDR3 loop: CASSYREGGQPQHF. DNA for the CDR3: TGTGCCAGTAGCTATCGGGAGGGAGGGCAGCCCCAGCATTTT.

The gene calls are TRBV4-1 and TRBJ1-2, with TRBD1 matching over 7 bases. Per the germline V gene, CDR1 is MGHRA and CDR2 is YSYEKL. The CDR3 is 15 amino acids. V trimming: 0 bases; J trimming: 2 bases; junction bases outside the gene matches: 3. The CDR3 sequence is CASSQDMDRNYGYTF. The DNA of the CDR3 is TGCGCCAGCAGCCAAGATATGGACAGGAACTATGGCTACACCTTC.

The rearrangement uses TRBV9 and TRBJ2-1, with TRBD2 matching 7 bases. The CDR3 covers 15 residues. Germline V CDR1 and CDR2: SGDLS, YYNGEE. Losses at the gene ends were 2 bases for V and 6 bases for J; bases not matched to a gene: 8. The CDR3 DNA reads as TGTGCCAGCAGCGTCGGAAGGGGACTACCCAATGAGCAGTTCTTC. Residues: CASSVGRGLPNEQFF.

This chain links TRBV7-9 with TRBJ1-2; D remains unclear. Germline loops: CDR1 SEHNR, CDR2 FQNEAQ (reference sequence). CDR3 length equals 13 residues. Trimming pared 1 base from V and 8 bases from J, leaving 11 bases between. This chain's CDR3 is CASSLGAGWGYTF. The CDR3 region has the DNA TGTGCCAGCAGCTTAGGTGCGGGTTGGGGCTACACCTTC.

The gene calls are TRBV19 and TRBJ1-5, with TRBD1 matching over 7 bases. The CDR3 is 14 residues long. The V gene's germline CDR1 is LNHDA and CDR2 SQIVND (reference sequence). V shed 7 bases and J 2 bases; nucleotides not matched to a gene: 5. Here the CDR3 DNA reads TGTGCCAGTACCCAAGGACAGGGCAATCAGCCCCAGCATTTT. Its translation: CASTQGQGNQPQHF.

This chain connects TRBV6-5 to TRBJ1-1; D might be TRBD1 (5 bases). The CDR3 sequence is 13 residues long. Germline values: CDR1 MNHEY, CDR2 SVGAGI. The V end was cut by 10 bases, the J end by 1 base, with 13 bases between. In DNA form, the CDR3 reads TGTGCCACCCGGAACGACAGGAACACTGAAGCTTTCTTT. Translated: CATRNDRNTEAFF.

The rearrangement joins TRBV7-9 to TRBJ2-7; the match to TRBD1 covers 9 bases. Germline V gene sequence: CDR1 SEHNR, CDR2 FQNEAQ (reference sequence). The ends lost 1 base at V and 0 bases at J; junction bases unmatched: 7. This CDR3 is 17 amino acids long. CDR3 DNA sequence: TGTGCCAGCAGCTTAGTAGGGACAGGGACAGGCTCCTACGAGCAGTACTTC. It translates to CASSLVGTGTGSYEQYF. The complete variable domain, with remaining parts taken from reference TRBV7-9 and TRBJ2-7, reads DTGVSQNPRHKITKRGQNVTFRCDPISEHNRLYWYRQTLGQGPEFLTYFQNEAQLEKSRLLSDRFSAERPKGSFSTLEIQRTEQGDSAMYLCASSLVGTGTGSYEQYFGPGTRLTVT.

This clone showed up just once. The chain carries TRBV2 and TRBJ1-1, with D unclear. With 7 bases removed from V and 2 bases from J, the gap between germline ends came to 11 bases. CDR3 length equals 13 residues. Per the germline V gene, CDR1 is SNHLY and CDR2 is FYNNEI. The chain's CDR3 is CASTYSTNTEAFF. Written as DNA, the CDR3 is TGTGCCAGCACATACAGCACCAACACTGAAGCTTTCTTT.

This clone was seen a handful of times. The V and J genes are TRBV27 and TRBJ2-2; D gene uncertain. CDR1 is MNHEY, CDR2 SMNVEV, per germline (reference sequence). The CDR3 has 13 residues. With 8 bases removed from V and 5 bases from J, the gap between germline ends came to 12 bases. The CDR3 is CASGEPRTGELFF. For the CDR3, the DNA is TGTGCCAGCGGAGAACCAAGGACCGGGGAGCTGTTTTTT.

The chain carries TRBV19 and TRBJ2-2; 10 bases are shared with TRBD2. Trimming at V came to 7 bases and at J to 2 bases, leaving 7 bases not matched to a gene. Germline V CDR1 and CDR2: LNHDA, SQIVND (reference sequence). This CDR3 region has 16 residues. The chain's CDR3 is CASTSGRAINTGELFF. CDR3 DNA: TGTGCCAGTACCAGCGGGAGGGCCATTAACACCGGGGAGCTGTTTTTT.

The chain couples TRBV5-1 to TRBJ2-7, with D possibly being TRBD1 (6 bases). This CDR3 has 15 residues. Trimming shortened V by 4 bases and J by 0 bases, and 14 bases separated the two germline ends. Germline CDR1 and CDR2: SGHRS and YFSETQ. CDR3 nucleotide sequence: TGCGCCAGCAGCGTCGGGACAACCAGCTCCTACGAGCAGTACTTC. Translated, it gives CASSVGTTSSYEQYF.

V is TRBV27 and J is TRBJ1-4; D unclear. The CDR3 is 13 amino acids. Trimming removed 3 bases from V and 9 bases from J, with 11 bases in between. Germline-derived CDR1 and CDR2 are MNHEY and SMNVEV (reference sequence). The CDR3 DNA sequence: TGTGCCAGCAGTTTTATGGGAGGACAAAAACTGTTTTTT. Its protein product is CASSFMGGQKLFF.

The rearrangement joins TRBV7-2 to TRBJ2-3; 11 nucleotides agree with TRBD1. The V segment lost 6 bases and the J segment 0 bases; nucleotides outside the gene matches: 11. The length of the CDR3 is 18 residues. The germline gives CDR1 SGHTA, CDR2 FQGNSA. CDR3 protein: CASSTPGQGALSTDTQYF. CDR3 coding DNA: TGTGCCAGCAGTACTCCCGGACAGGGGGCCCTTAGCACAGATACGCAGTATTTT.

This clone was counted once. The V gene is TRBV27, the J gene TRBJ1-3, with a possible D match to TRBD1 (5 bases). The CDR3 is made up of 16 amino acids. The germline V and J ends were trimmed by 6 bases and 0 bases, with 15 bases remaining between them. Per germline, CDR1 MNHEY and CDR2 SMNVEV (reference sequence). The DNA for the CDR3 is TGTGCCAGCAGCCGGGGGGGTACTAGCTCTGGAAACACCATATATTTT. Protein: CASSRGGTSSGNTIYF.

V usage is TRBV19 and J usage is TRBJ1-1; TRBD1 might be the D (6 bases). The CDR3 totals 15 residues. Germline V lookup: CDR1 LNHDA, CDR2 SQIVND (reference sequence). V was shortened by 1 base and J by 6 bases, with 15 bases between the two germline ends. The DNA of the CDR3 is TGTGCCAGTAGTATAGCCCGACTTACAGGGCCTGAAGCTTTCTTT. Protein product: CASSIARLTGPEAFF.

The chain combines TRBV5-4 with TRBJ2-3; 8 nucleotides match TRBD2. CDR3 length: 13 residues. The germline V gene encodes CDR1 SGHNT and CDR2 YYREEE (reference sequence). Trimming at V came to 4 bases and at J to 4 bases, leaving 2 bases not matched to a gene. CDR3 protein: CASSTTSADTQYF. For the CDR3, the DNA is TGTGCCAGCAGCACGACTAGCGCAGATACGCAGTATTTT.